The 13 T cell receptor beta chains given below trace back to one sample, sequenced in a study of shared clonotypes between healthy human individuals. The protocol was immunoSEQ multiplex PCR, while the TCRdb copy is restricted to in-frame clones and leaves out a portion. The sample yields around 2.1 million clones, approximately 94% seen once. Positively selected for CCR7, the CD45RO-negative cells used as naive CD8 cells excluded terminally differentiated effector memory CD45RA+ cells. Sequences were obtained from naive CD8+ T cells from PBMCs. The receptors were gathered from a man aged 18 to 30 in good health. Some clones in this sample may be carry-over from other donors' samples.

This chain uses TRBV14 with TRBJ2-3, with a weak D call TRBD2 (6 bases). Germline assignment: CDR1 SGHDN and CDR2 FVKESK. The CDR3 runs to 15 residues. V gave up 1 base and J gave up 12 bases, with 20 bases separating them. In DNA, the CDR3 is TGTGCCAGCAGCCAAGCGGGGTACGGGGAGGCTCCCCAGTATTTT. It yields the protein CASSQAGYGEAPQYF.

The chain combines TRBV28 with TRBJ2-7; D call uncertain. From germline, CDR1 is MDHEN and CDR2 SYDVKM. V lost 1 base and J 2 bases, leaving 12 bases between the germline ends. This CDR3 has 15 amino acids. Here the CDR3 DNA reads TGTGCCAGCAGTTTATATCCCCCACAGACCTACGAGCAGTACTTC. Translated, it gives CASSLYPPQTYEQYF.

The CDR3 DNA reads as TGTGCCAGCAGCGTCACGTACCGGGGTTACACAGATACGCAGTATTTT. Translated: CASSVTYRGYTDTQYF. This rearrangement joins TRBV11-2 to TRBJ2-3; tentative D call: TRBD2 (5 bases). CDR1 and CDR2 (germline): SGHAT, FQNNGV. The CDR3 runs to 16 residues. Trimming took 5 bases from V and 2 from J, leaving 17 bases between them.

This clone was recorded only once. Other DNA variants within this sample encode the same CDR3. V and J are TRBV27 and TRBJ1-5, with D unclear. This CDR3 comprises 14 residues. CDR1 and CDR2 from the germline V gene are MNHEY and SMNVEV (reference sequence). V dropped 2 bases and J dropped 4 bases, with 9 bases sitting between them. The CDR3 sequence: CASSLREPNQPQHF. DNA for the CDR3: TGTGCCAGCAGTTTAAGGGAGCCAAATCAGCCCCAGCATTTT.

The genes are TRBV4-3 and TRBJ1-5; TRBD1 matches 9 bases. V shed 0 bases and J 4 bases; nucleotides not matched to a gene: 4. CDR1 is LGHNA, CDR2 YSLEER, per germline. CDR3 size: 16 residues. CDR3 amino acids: CASSQEQGAGNQPQHF. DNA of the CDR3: TGCGCCAGCAGCCAAGAACAGGGGGCTGGTAATCAGCCCCAGCATTTT.

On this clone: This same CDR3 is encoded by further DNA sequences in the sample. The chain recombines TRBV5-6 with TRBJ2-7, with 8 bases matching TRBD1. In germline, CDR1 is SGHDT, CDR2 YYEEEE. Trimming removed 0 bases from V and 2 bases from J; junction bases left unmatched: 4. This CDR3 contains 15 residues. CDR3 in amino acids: CASSLGGTGTYEQYF. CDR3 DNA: TGTGCCAGCAGCTTGGGTGGGACAGGCACCTACGAGCAGTACTTC.

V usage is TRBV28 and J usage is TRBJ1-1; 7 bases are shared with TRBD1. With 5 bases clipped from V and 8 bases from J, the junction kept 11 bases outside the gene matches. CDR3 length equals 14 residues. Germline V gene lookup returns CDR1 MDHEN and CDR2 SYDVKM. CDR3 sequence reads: CASSILMDRREAFF. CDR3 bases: TGTGCCAGCAGTATACTAATGGACAGGAGAGAAGCTTTCTTT. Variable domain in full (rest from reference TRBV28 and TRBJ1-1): DVKVTQSSRYLVKRTGEKVFLECVQDMDHENMFWYRQDPGLGLRLIYFSYDVKMKEKGDIPEGYSVSREKKERFSLILESASTNQTSMYLCASSILMDRREAFFGQGTRLTVV.

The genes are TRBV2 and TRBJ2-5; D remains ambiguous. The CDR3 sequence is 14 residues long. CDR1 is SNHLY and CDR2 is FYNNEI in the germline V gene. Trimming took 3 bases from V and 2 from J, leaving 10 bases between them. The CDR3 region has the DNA TGTGCCAGCAGTGACAGGAGTATACAAGAGACCCAGTACTTC. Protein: CASSDRSIQETQYF.

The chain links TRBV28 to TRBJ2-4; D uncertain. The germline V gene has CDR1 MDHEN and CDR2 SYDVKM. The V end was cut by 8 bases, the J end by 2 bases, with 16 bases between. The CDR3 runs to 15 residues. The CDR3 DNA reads TGTGCCAGCTCCTCCGGGTGGGATACCAAAAACATTCAGTACTTC. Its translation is CASSSGWDTKNIQYF.

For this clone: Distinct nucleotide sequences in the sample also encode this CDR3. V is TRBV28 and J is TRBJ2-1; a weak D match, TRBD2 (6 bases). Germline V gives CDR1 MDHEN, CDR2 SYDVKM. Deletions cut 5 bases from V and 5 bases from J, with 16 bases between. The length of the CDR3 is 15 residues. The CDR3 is CASSLAWGGHNEQFF. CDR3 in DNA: TGTGCCAGCAGTCTAGCGTGGGGTGGGCACAATGAGCAGTTCTTC.

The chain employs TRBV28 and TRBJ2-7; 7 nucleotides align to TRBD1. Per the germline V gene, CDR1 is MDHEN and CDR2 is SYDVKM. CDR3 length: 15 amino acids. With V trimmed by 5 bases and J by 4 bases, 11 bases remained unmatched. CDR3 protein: CASSERGPRPYEQYF. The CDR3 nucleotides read TGTGCCAGCAGTGAAAGGGGGCCAAGACCATACGAGCAGTACTTC.

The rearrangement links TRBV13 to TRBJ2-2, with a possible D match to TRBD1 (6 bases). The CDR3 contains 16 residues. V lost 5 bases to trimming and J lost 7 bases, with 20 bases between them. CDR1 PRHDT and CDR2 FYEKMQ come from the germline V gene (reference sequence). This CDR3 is CASSPGRGRGVGELFF. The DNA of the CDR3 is TGTGCCAGCAGCCCCGGTAGGGGGAGAGGGGTCGGGGAGCTGTTTTTT.

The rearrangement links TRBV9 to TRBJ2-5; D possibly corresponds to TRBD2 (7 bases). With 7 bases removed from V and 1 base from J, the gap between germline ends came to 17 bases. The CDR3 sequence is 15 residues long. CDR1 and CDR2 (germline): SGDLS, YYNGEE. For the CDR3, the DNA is TGTGCCAGCGGGGATCTACGGGGGGCCCAAGAGACCCAGTACTTC. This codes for CASGDLRGAQETQYF.